This TCR beta chain comes out of a study of Ad26.COV2.S vaccination and SARS-CoV-2 variants. Regarding treatment: around 19 received Ad26.COV2.S at low or high dose, single or two shots; five or six received placebo; per-sample allocation not given. The study sampled participants on day 63 after the first vaccine or placebo injection. Wuhan-strain spike was delivered by a replication-incompetent Ad26 vector. Ends included, the CDR3 has 18 residues. Repertoires were generated with immunoSEQ multiplex PCR, while TCRdb's copy carries only in-frame clones and drops some. This sample has under 550,000 clones, with about 93% found just once. Details on this clone: Because the CDR3's place on the DNA is in doubt, the DNA is left out and the CDR3 is given as listed by TCRdb.

The rearrangement joins TRBV21-1 to TRBJ2-1; TRBD2 reflects the table's D call only, with no check against the DNA. TRBV21-1 is a pseudogene. The sequencing here drew on peripheral blood, taken in a trial of Ad26.COV2.S vaccine versus placebo. The TCR was taken from a person between 18 and 65 years old who received the Ad26.COV2.S COVID-19 vaccine or a placebo. The CDR3 is CASSTNSWASGSYNEQFF.